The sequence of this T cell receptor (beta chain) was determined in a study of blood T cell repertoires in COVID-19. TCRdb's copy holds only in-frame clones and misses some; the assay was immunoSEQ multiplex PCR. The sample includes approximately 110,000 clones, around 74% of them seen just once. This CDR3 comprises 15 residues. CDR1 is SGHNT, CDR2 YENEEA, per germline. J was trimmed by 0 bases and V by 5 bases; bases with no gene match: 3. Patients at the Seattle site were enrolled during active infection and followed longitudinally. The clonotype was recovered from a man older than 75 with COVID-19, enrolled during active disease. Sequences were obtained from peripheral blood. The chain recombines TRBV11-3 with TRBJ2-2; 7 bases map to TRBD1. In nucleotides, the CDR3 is TGTGCCAGCAGCGCCGACAGGGCGAACACCGGGGAGCTGTTTTTT. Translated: CASSADRANTGELFF.